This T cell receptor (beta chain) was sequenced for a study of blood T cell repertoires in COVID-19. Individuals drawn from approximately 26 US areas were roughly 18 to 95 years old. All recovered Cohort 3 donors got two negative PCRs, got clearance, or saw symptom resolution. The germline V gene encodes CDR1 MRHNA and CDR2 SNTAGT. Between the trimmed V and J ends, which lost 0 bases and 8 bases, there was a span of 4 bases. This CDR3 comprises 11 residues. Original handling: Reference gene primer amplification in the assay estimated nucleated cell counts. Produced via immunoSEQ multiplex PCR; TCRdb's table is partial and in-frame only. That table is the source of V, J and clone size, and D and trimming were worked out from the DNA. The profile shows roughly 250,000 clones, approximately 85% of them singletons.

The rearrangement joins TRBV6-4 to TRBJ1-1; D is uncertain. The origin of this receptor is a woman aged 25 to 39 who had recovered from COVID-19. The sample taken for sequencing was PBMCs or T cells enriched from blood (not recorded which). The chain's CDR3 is CASSDSREAFF. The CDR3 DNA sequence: TGTGCCAGCAGTGACTCCAGGGAAGCTTTCTTT.